This T cell receptor (beta chain) is drawn from a study of blood T cells in healthy people across ages. Remarks on this clonotype: What it binds is not known.

V was trimmed by 7 bases and J by 7 bases, leaving 20 bases between them. CDR3 length equals 13 residues. Germline V lookup: CDR1 SQVTM, CDR2 ANQGSEA. Regarding the study as a whole: Across samples, TCR beta diversity tracked strongly with naive T cell percentage.

PCR was performed a second time for roughly 7 to 11 cycles using a sample-barcoded 5' primer and a J-beta primer mix. Template switching added a 12-random-nucleotide identifier to every cDNA molecule. TCRdb itself ran the 5' RACE reads through MiXCR, one entry per CDR3 protein. The sample lists about 1 million distinct CDR3 sequences; around 43% were seen once. Donors were systemically healthy Caucasian individuals from Russia aged 6 to 90 years. This receptor was taken from a woman aged 55-70 years in good health. The genes are TRBV29-1 and TRBJ2-7; D possibly corresponds to TRBD2 (5 bases). The specimen was blood. CDR3 in amino acids: CSAFLVALNEQYF. The CDR3 DNA reads as TGCAGCGCTTTCTTGGTAGCGCTCAATGAGCAGTACTTC.